This T cell receptor (beta chain) emerged from a study of T cell responses to AZD1222 COVID-19 vaccine. General observations from the study: Spike was spanned by vaccine-associated CD4 TCRs, with dominance at 160-218 and 743-854.

Remarks on this clone: The target antigen is unknown.

Sequenced by immunoSEQ multiplex PCR; TCRdb stores in-frame clones only, minus some. The data contain about 17,000 clones, 60% to 85% of them seen just once; the ten biggest clones take up approximately 15%. Sequencing was performed on peripheral blood, taken 28 days after the second AZD1222 dose. The receptor comes from an adult who received the AZD1222 COVID-19 vaccine.

The chain's CDR3 is CASSATGTSSYEQYF. The CDR3 DNA reads as TGTGCCAGCAGCGCGACCGGGACTAGCTCCTACGAGCAGTACTTC. The chain links TRBV7-2 to TRBJ2-7; TRBD2 aligns across 8 bases. CDR3 length: 15 residues. With V trimmed by 5 bases and J by 0 bases, 6 bases remained unmatched. Germline-derived CDR1 and CDR2 are SGHTA and FQGNSA.